The T cell receptor (beta chain) under discussion was sequenced for a study of blood T cell repertoires in COVID-19. Authors' methods: Quantification of nucleated cells was approximated via reference gene primer amplification. Sequencing was performed with immunoSEQ multiplex PCR; in TCRdb, only in-frame clones are kept and a portion is missing. Clone size and V and J calls were adopted from that table, with D and trimming inferred from the DNA. The table lists around 200,000 clones, about 90% of them singletons. CDR1 and CDR2 (germline): KGHDR, SFDVKD. Trimming took off 5 bases at V and 8 bases at J, with 15 bases between the two ends. This CDR3 has 15 amino acids.

This clonotype was obtained from a man in his forties with active or convalescent COVID-19. Sequencing used peripheral blood. The chain is built from TRBV24-1 and TRBJ1-6; perhaps TRBD1 as D (6 bases). This chain's CDR3 is CATSARQGKDSPLHF. CDR3 coding DNA: TGTGCCACCAGTGCCCGCCAGGGGAAGGATTCACCCCTCCACTTT.